The 13 T cell receptor beta chains listed next were all sequenced from one sample in a study of glioma-infiltrating T cells after dendritic cell vaccination. Time point of the sample: after dendritic cell vaccination, including at tumor progression/relapse. TCRdb's table, derived via immunoSEQ multiplex PCR, lists solely in-frame clones and lacks some. The sample consists of about 65,000 clones, around 86% of them appearing once. The sample here was blood, taken after dendritic cell vaccination. These receptors all stem from a human donor with glioblastoma.

The V and J genes are TRBV4-1 and TRBJ2-1; 9 positions match TRBD1. Germline loops: CDR1 MGHRA, CDR2 YSYEKL. Trimming cost V 0 bases and J 16 bases; bases outside gene matches: 10. This CDR3 is 14 amino acids long. CDR3 DNA sequence: TGCGCCAGCAGCCAAGATCTGGTTTCGGGACAGGGCTTCTTC. Translated: CASSQDLVSGQGFF.

This rearrangement joins TRBV11-3 to TRBJ2-7; TRBD2 aligns across 11 bases. With 5 bases clipped from V and 3 bases from J, the junction kept 18 bases outside the gene matches. Germline V gene data show CDR1 as SGHNT and CDR2 as YENEEA. This CDR3 is 19 amino acids long. CDR3: CASSVDPPPGLAVHYEQYF. DNA of the CDR3: TGTGCCAGCAGCGTTGACCCTCCACCGGGACTAGCGGTTCACTACGAGCAGTACTTC.

The chain is built from TRBV18 and TRBJ2-7, with a weak D call TRBD2 (7 bases). This CDR3 has 16 residues. V lost 1 base, J lost 3 bases, and 16 bases lay in between. Germline-derived CDR1 and CDR2 are KGHSH and LQKENI. The CDR3 coding sequence is TGTGCCAGCTCACCACGGGGGGGGCTTGGGAACTACGAGCAGTACTTC. This codes for CASSPRGGLGNYEQYF.

The V gene is TRBV14, the J gene TRBJ2-7; D is possibly TRBD2 (5 bases). This CDR3 comprises 13 residues. CDR1 and CDR2 from the germline V gene are SGHDN and FVKESK. Trimming removed 4 bases at V and 5 bases at J, with 12 bases between. The CDR3 coding sequence is TGTGCCAGCAGCCTAAGAGGAGCGGACGAGCAGTACTTC. This sequence encodes CASSLRGADEQYF.

The chain couples TRBV4-3 to TRBJ2-1; TRBD2 matches 9 bases. J was trimmed by 3 bases and V by 4 bases; bases with no gene match: 4. The CDR3 length is 15 residues. Germline loops: CDR1 LGHNA, CDR2 YSLEER. CDR3 amino acids: CASSRASGIYNEQFF. The CDR3 DNA sequence: TGCGCCAGCAGCCGGGCTAGCGGGATCTACAATGAGCAGTTCTTC.

The chain uses TRBV6-5 and TRBJ2-3; 9 bases map to TRBD1. The CDR3 length is 15 residues. The trim removed 6 bases at V and 2 bases at J, leaving 6 bases unmatched. Germline assignment: CDR1 MNHEY and CDR2 SVGAGI. CDR3: CASSWTGVVTDTQYF. DNA of the CDR3: TGTGCCAGCAGCTGGACAGGGGTCGTCACAGATACGCAGTATTTT.

This rearrangement joins TRBV6-4 to TRBJ2-3, with 9 bases fitting TRBD2. J gave up 4 bases and V 6 bases, and 5 bases lay outside the gene matches. Germline CDR1 is MRHNA and CDR2 is SNTAGT. CDR3 size: 14 residues. The DNA for the CDR3 is TGTGCCAGCAGCCCGGGACTAGCAGCAGATACGCAGTATTTT. Encoded protein: CASSPGLAADTQYF.

This chain links TRBV21-1 with TRBJ1-5; the table assigns TRBD1, which was not confirmed against the DNA. TRBV21-1 is given as a pseudogene. The CDR3 is 20 amino acids. The CDR3 nucleotides are TGTGCCAGCAGCAAAGTCTTATGGGCCCCTTGGCTTTATAGCAATCAGCCCCAGCATTTT. This gives the protein CASSKVLWAPWLYSNQPQHF.

The chain uses TRBV7-9 and TRBJ2-7; tentatively, D is TRBD2 (6 bases). This CDR3 is 14 amino acids long. Germline V CDR1 and CDR2: SEHNR, FQNEAQ (reference sequence). Deletions cut 0 bases from V and 3 bases from J, with 9 bases between. CDR3 DNA sequence: TGTGCCAGCAGCTTAGCGCGGGGTAGCTACGAGCAGTACTTC. Its protein product is CASSLARGSYEQYF.

V and J are TRBV5-1 and TRBJ1-1, with a tentative D call TRBD1 (5 bases). CDR1 is SGHRS and CDR2 is YFSETQ in the germline V gene. V lost 4 bases and J 3 bases, leaving 10 bases between the germline ends. The CDR3 runs 13 residues. The CDR3 bases are TGCGCCAGCAGCCCCTGGGGCGACACTGAAGCTTTCTTT. Amino acid sequence: CASSPWGDTEAFF.

The chain carries TRBV9 and TRBJ2-6, with D perhaps matching TRBD1 (6 bases). The CDR3 runs to 16 residues. With 4 bases removed from V and 4 bases from J, the gap between germline ends came to 15 bases. CDR1 and CDR2 (germline): SGDLS, YYNGEE. This CDR3 reads CASSLYFGQGANVLTF. The DNA of the CDR3 is TGTGCCAGCAGCTTATATTTCGGACAGGGGGCCAACGTCCTGACTTTC. The full variable domain, in which reference TRBV9 and TRBJ2-6 provide the parts outside the CDR3, is DSGVTQTPKHLITATGQRVTLRCSPRSGDLSVYWYQQSLDQGLQFLIQYYNGEERAKGNILERFSAQQFPDLHSELNLSSLELGDSALYFCASSLYFGQGANVLTFGAGSRLTVL.

This chain connects TRBV7-2 to TRBJ2-1, with D perhaps matching TRBD2 (6 bases). The CDR3 spans 17 residues. The V end was cut by 5 bases, the J end by 3 bases, with 20 bases between. Germline assignment: CDR1 SGHTA and CDR2 FQGNSA. The CDR3 nucleotides are TGTGCCAGCAGCCCGCCGGGGGTTTCCCCTCTCTACAATGAGCAGTTCTTC. As protein: CASSPPGVSPLYNEQFF.

The gene calls are TRBV11-3 and TRBJ2-1, with D possibly being TRBD2 (6 bases). The CDR3 is 14 residues long. Germline V gene lookup returns CDR1 SGHNT and CDR2 YENEEA. Trimming stripped 4 bases from V and 3 bases from J, with 10 bases between. DNA of the CDR3: TGTGCCAGCAGCTCCGGCGGGATCTACAATGAGCAGTTCTTC. Protein: CASSSGGIYNEQFF.